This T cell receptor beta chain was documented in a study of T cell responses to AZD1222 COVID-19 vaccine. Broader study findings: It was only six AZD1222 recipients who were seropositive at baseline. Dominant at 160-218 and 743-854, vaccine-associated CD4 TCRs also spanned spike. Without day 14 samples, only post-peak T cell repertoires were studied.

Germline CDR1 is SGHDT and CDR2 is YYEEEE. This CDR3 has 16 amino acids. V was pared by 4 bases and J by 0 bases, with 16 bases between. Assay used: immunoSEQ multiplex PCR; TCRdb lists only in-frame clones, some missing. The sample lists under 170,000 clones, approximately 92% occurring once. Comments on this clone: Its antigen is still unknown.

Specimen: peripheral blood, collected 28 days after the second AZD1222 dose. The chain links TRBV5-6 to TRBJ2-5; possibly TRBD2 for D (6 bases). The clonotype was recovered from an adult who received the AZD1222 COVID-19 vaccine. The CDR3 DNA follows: TGTGCCAGCAGCCCCCCTGCGGGACTGTACCAAGAGACCCAGTACTTC. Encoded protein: CASSPPAGLYQETQYF.